This TCR beta chain comes out of a study of blood T cell repertoires in COVID-19. Across the study: Samples of COVID-19 (acute and convalescent) were obtained from the United States, Italy and Spain. From T cells, B-cell-depleted T cells, or PBMCs came the material, which was cDNA or gDNA.

As processed by the authors: Amplified reference gene primers provided the basis for estimating nucleated cell counts. Measured with immunoSEQ multiplex PCR; TCRdb has only the in-frame clones, and not every one. From that table come the V and J calls and clone size; the DNA was used to work out D and trimming. The data contain some 80,000 clones, about nine tenths of them seen just once; the ten biggest clones take up roughly 15%. Germline V gives CDR1 SGHRS, CDR2 YFSETQ. The CDR3 consists of 17 residues. V trimming: 1 base; J trimming: 4 bases; junction bases outside the gene matches: 8. The receptor was derived from a woman older than 75 with active or convalescent COVID-19. The sequencing sample was made of peripheral blood. The V and J genes are TRBV5-1 and TRBJ1-1; 12 positions agree with TRBD1. The CDR3 sequence is CASSLPGQGARGTEAFF. The CDR3 DNA is TGCGCCAGCAGCTTGCCGGGACAGGGGGCGCGGGGCACTGAAGCTTTCTTT. The complete variable domain, with remaining parts taken from reference TRBV5-1 and TRBJ1-1, reads KAGVTQTPRYLIKTRGQQVTLSCSPISGHRSVSWYQQTPGQGLQFLFEYFSETQRNKGNFPGRFSGRQFSNSRSEMNVSTLELGDSALYLCASSLPGQGARGTEAFFGQGTRLTVV.